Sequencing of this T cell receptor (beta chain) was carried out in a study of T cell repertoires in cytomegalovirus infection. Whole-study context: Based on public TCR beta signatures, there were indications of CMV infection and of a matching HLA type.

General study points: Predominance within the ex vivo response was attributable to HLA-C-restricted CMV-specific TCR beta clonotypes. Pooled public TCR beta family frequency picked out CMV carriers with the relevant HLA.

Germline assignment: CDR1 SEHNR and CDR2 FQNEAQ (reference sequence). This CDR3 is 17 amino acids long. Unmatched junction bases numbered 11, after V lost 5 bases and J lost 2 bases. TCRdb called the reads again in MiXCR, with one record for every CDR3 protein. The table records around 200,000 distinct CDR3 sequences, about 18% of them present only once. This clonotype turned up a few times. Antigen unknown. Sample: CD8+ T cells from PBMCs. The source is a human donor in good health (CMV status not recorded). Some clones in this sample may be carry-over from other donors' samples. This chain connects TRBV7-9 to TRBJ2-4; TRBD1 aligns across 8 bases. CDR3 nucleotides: TGTGCCAGCAGCCCCCGGGACAGGCCAACTTCCAAAAACATTCAGTACTTC. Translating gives CASSPRDRPTSKNIQYF.